This T cell receptor beta chain was observed in a study of cytotoxic CD8 clonotypes in ibrutinib-treated CLL. Study overall: Sequenced samples delivered averages of roughly 250,000 productive templates and roughly 100,000 productive rearrangements. Whole-study results and caveats: Whereas clonality rose at ibrutinib response, it declined toward baseline at progression. Age-matched healthy donor levels were exceeded by baseline clonality, which tracked circulating CD8+ T-cell counts.

The assay was immunoSEQ multiplex PCR, and TCRdb's table has in-frame clones only and misses some. The table has around 140,000 clones, 70% to 85% seen once; the top ten hold approximately 28%. Regarding this clone: Its antigen is undetermined.

Trimming shortened V by 1 base and J by 0 bases, and 10 bases separated the two germline ends. This CDR3 spans 16 amino acids. Germline V gene sequence: CDR1 MNHNS, CDR2 SASEGT. V is TRBV6-1 and J is TRBJ1-3; D not resolved. This receptor was taken from a human donor with chronic lymphocytic leukemia. The sequencing used PBMCs, collected after 12 months of ibrutinib treatment. The chain's CDR3 is CASSEGTAVSGNTIYF. The CDR3 nucleotides read TGTGCCAGCAGTGAAGGGACGGCGGTCTCTGGAAACACCATATATTTT.